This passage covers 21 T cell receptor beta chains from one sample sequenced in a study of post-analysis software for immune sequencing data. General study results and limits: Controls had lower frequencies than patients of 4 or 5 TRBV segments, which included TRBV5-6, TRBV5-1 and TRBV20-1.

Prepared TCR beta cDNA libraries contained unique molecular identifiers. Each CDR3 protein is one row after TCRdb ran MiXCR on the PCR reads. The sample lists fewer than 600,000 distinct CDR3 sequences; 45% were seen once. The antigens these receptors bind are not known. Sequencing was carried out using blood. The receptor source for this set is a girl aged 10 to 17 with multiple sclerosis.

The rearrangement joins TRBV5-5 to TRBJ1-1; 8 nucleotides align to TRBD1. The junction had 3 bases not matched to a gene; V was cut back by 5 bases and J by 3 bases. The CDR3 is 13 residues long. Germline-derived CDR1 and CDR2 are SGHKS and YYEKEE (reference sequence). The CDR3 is CASRKDRDTEAFF. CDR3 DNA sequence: TGTGCCAGCAGAAAGGACAGGGACACTGAAGCTTTCTTT.

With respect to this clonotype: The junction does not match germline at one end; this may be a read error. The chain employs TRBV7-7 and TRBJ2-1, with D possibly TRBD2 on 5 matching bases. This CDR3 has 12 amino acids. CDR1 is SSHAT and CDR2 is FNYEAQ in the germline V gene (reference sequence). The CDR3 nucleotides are TGTGCTAGCAGCTTAGGACTGTCTGAGCAGTTCTTC. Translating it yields CASSLGLSEQFF.

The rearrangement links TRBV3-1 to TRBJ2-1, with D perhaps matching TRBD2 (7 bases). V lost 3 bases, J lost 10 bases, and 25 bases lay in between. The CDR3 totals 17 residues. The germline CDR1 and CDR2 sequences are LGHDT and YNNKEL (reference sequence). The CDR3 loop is CASSQANRGAPAYEQFF. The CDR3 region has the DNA TGTGCCAGCAGCCAGGCAAATCGGGGGGCTCCCGCCTACGAGCAGTTCTTC.

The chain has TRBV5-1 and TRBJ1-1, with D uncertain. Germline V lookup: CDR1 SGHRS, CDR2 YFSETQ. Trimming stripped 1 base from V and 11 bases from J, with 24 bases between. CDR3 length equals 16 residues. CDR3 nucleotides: TGCGCCAGCAGCTTGAGCTGGTCAACCACGGGTAAGAGGGCTTTCTTT. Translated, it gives CASSLSWSTTGKRAFF. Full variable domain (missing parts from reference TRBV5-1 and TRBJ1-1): KAGVTQTPRYLIKTRGQQVTLSCSPISGHRSVSWYQQTPGQGLQFLFEYFSETQRNKGNFPGRFSGRQFSNSRSEMNVSTLELGDSALYLCASSLSWSTTGKRAFFGQGTRLTVV.

CDR3 residues: CASSEAGTGTPLGYTF. CDR3 DNA: TGTGCCAGCAGTGAAGCGGGGACAGGGACCCCGCTAGGCTACACCTTC. The chain uses TRBV6-1 and TRBJ1-2; 9 nucleotides agree with TRBD1. CDR1 and CDR2 (germline): MNHNS, SASEGT. CDR3 size: 16 residues. The junction had 10 bases not matched to a gene; V was cut back by 0 bases and J by 8 bases.

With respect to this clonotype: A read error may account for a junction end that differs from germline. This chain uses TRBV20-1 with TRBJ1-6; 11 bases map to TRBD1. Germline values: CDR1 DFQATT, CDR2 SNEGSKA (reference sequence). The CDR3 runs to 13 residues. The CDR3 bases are TGCAGTGCTAGGGGACAGGGGGACTCACCCCCCCACTTT. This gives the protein CSARGQGDSPPHF.

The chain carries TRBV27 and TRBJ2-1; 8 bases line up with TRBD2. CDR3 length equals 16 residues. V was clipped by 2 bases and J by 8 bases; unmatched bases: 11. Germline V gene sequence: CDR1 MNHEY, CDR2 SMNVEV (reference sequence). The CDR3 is CASSLAPGLEGHEQFF. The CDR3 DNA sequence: TGTGCCAGCAGTTTAGCCCCGGGACTAGAGGGTCATGAGCAGTTCTTC.

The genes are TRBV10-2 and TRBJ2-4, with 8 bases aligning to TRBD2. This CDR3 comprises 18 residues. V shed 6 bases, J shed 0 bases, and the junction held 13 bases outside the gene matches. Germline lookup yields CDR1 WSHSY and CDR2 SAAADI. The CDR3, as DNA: TGCGCCAGCAGCCCCGGAACTACTAGCGGACTAGCCAAAAACATTCAGTACTTC. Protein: CASSPGTTSGLAKNIQYF.

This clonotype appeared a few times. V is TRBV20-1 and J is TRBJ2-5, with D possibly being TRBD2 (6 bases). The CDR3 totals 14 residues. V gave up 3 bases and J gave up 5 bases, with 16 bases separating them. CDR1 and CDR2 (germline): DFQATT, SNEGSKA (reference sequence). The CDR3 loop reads CSASTGEEGETQYF. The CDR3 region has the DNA TGCAGTGCTAGTACCGGGGAGGAAGGCGAGACCCAGTACTTC.

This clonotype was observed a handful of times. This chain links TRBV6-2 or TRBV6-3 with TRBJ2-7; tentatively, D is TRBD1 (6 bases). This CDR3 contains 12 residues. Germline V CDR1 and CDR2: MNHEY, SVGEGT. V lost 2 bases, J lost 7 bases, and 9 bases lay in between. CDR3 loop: CASSYLDSEQYF. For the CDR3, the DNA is TGTGCCAGCAGTTACCTGGACAGTGAGCAGTACTTC.

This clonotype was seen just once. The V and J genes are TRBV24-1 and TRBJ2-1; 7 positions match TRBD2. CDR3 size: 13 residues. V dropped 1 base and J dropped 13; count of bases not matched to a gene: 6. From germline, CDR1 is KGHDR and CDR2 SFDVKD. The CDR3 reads CATSDFGRETQFF. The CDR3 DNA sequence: TGTGCCACCAGTGATTTTGGGAGGGAGACCCAGTTCTTC.

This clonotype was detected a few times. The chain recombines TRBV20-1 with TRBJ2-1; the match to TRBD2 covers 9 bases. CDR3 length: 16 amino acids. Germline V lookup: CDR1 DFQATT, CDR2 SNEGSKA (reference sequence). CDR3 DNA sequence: TGCAGCGAAAGGTTGGCTCTAGCGGGGAGATACAATGAGCAGTTCTTC. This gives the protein CSERLALAGRYNEQFF.

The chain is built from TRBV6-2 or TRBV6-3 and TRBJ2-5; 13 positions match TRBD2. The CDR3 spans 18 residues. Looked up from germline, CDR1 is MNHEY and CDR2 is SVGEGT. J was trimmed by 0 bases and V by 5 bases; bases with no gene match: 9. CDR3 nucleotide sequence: TGTGCCAGCAGTCCCGGGACTAGCGGGAAGGCCAACCAAGAGACCCAGTACTTC. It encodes CASSPGTSGKANQETQYF.

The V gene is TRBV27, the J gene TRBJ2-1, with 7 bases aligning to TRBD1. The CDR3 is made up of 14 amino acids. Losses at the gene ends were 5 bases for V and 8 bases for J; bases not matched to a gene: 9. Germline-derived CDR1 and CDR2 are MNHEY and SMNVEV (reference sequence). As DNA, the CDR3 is TGTGCCAGCAGTCCGCCGGGACAGCTCGATGAGCAGTTCTTC. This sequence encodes CASSPPGQLDEQFF.

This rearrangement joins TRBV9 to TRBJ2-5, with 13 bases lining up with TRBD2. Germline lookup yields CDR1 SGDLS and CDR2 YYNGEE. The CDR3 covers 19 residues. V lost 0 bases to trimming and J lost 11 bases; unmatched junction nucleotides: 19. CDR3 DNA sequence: TGTGCCAGCAGCGTAGTTGGGACTAGCGGGGAGCACCCCTACAATGAGCAGTACTTC. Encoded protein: CASSVVGTSGEHPYNEQYF.

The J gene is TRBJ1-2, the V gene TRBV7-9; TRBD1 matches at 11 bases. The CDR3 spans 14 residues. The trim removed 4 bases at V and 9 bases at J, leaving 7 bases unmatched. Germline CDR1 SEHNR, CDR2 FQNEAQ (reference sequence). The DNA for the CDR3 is TGTGCCAGCAGCTCGGGACAGGGGGGAGGTCGCTACACCTTC. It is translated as CASSSGQGGGRYTF. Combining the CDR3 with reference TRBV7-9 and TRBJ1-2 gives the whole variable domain DTGVSQNPRHKITKRGQNVTFRCDPISEHNRLYWYRQTLGQGPEFLTYFQNEAQLEKSRLLSDRFSAERPKGSFSTLEIQRTEQGDSAMYLCASSSGQGGGRYTFGSGTRLTVV.

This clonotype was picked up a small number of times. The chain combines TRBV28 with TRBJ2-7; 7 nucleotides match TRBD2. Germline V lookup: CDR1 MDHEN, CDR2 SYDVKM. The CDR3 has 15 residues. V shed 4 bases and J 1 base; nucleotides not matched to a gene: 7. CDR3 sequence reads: CASSSPTGLSYEQYF. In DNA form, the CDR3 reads TGTGCCAGCAGTTCCCCCACGGGACTATCCTACGAGCAGTACTTC.

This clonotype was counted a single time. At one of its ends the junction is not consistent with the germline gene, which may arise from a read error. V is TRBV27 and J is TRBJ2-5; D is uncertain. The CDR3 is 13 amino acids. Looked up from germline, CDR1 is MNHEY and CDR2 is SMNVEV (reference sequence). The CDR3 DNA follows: TGTGCCAGCAGCAAAGAAGCTCAAGGGACCCAGTACTTC. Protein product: CASSKEAQGTQYF.

This CDR3 is CASSPGTGFTDTQYF. The CDR3 nucleotides read TGTGCCAGCAGTCCCGGGACAGGGTTCACAGATACGCAGTATTTT. The chain has TRBV27 and TRBJ2-3; TRBD1 agrees at 9 bases. The junction had 5 bases not matched to a gene; V was cut back by 5 bases and J by 2 bases. CDR3 length: 15 residues. Germline CDR1 and CDR2: MNHEY and SMNVEV (reference sequence).

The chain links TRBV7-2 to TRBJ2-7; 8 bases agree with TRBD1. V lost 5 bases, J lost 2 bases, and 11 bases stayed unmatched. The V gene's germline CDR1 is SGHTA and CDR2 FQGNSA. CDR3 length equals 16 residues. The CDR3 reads CASSPHQGARPYEQYF. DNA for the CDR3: TGTGCCAGCAGCCCACACCAGGGGGCGCGACCCTACGAGCAGTACTTC.

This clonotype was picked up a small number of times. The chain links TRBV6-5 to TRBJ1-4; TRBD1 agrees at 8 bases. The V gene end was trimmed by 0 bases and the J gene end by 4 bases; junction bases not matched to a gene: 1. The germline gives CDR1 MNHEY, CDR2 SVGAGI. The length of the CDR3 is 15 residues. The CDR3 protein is CASSYSGTGNEKLFF. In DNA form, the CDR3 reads TGTGCCAGCAGTTACTCGGGGACAGGTAATGAAAAACTGTTTTTT.